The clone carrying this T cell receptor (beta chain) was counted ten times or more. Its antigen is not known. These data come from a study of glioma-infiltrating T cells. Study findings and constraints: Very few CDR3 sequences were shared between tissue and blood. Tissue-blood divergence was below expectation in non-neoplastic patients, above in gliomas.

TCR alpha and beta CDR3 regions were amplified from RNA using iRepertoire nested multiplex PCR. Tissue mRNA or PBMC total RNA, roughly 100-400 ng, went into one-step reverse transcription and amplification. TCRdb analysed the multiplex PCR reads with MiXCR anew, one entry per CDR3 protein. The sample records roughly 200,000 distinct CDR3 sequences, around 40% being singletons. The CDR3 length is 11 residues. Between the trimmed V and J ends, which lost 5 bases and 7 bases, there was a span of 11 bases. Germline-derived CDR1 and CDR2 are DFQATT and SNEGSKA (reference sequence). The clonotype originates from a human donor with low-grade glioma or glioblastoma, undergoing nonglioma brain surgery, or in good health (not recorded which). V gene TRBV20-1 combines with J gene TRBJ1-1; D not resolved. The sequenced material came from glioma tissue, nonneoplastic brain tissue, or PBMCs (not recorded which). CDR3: CSAGYKIEAFF. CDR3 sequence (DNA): TGCAGTGCTGGCTATAAAATTGAAGCTTTCTTT.